This passage covers 20 T cell receptor beta chains from one sample sequenced in a study of cytomegalovirus exposure and HLA in healthy donors (dated by TCRdb to about 2017). Receptor libraries were prepared by the immunoSEQ multiplex PCR assay. TCRdb took this table from immuneACCESS and kept in-frame rearrangements with V and J called. Such tables lack part of the clones; where checked against another copy, unresolved V genes explain under half of the gap, and the rest is unexplained. This sample holds tens of thousands of clones; roughly nine tenths were observed only once. The top ten clones comprise 2.5% to 4% of the sample. Source material: PBMCs. These receptors all come from a man in his late teens or twenties in good health and CMV-seronegative.

V and J are TRBV7-3 and TRBJ2-3; 7 bases map to TRBD1. Germline loops: CDR1 SGHTA, CDR2 FQGTGA. The CDR3 sequence is 15 residues long. Unmatched junction bases numbered 6, after V lost 4 bases and J lost 2 bases. The CDR3 coding sequence is TGTGCCAGCAGCTCCCCCGGGACAGCCACAGATACGCAGTATTTT. This sequence encodes CASSSPGTATDTQYF. Combining the CDR3 with reference TRBV7-3 and TRBJ2-3 gives the whole variable domain GAGVSQTPSNKVTEKGKYVELRCDPISGHTALYWYRQSLGQGPEFLIYFQGTGAADDSGLPNDRFFAVRPEGSVSTLKIQRTERGDSAVYLCASSSPGTATDTQYFGPGTRLTVL.

The chain uses TRBV18 and TRBJ2-1; 7 nucleotides line up with TRBD2. V was clipped by 3 bases and J by 6 bases; unmatched bases: 5. CDR1 KGHSH and CDR2 LQKENI come from the germline V gene. CDR3 length equals 14 residues. The CDR3 DNA follows: TGTGCCAGCTCACCTGGACTAGGCCTCAATGAGCAGTTCTTC. Its translation: CASSPGLGLNEQFF.

The chain employs TRBV1 and TRBJ2-2; TRBD2, the D gene given by the table, was not confirmed from the DNA. TRBV1 is a pseudogene. The CDR3 has 15 amino acids. CDR3 bases: TGCGCCAGCAGCCAAAGACTAGCGGAAACCGGGGAGCTGTTTTTT. Protein sequence: CASSQRLAETGELFF.

The V call is TRBV5-1, the J call TRBJ2-7; D call uncertain. The V end was cut by 0 bases, the J end by 4 bases, with 5 bases between. In germline, CDR1 is SGHRS, CDR2 YFSETQ. The CDR3 runs 12 residues. The CDR3 sequence is CASSLEAYEQYF. In DNA, the CDR3 is TGCGCCAGCAGCTTGGAAGCGTACGAGCAGTACTTC. Variable domain in full (rest from reference TRBV5-1 and TRBJ2-7): KAGVTQTPRYLIKTRGQQVTLSCSPISGHRSVSWYQQTPGQGLQFLFEYFSETQRNKGNFPGRFSGRQFSNSRSEMNVSTLELGDSALYLCASSLEAYEQYFGPGTRLTVT.

The chain has TRBV5-5 and TRBJ2-3; the D gene is possibly TRBD2 (5 bases). V lost 4 bases to trimming and J lost 0 bases, with 9 bases between them. Looked up from germline, CDR1 is SGHKS and CDR2 is YYEKEE (reference sequence). The CDR3 totals 14 residues. DNA for the CDR3: TGTGCCAGCAGCCAGAGGGCTAGCACAGATACGCAGTATTTT. Protein product: CASSQRASTDTQYF.

The rearrangement links TRBV5-1 to TRBJ2-5; D is possibly TRBD2 (6 bases). The V and J ends lost 2 bases and 1 base respectively, with 9 bases between them. This CDR3 spans 14 amino acids. The V gene's germline CDR1 is SGHRS and CDR2 YFSETQ. The CDR3 reads CASSFLGGQETQYF. DNA for the CDR3: TGCGCCAGCAGCTTCCTGGGGGGCCAAGAGACCCAGTACTTC.

This sequence joins TRBV5-1 and TRBJ1-1, with 7 bases aligning to TRBD1. J was trimmed by 4 bases and V by 0 bases; bases with no gene match: 6. Germline V gene data show CDR1 as SGHRS and CDR2 as YFSETQ. The CDR3 extends over 15 amino acids. CDR3 coding DNA: TGCGCCAGCAGCTTGGAACAGGGGAGTGCCACTGAAGCTTTCTTT. This encodes CASSLEQGSATEAFF.

This clone was recorded a few times. This rearrangement joins TRBV5-1 to TRBJ2-3; 10 bases are a match to TRBD1. Looked up from germline, CDR1 is SGHRS and CDR2 is YFSETQ. With V trimmed by 5 bases and J by 4 bases, 7 bases remained unmatched. CDR3 size: 15 residues. The DNA for the CDR3 is TGCGCCAGCAGTTTAGGGACAGGGGCCGCAGATACGCAGTATTTT. The encoded protein is CASSLGTGAADTQYF.

The chain has TRBV27 and TRBJ1-2; the match to TRBD1 covers 11 bases. This CDR3 spans 15 amino acids. V trimming: 3 bases; J trimming: 8 bases; junction bases outside the gene matches: 8. Germline V CDR1 and CDR2: MNHEY, SMNVEV (reference sequence). CDR3: CASSFNRDRGIGYTF. CDR3 bases: TGTGCCAGCAGTTTTAATCGGGACAGGGGGATAGGCTACACCTTC.

The rearrangement links TRBV28 to TRBJ1-2, with unresolved D. With 0 bases removed from V and 8 bases from J, the gap between germline ends came to 16 bases. This CDR3 has 15 amino acids. Germline CDR1 MDHEN, CDR2 SYDVKM. The CDR3 region is CASSLWPPRGEGYTF. The CDR3, as DNA: TGTGCCAGCAGTTTATGGCCCCCTCGTGGGGAGGGCTACACCTTC.

CDR3 bases: TGTGCCAGCAGCTTAAGCGGGAGGGTTACAGATACGCAGTATTTT. Its protein product is CASSLSGRVTDTQYF. This chain uses TRBV11-3 with TRBJ2-3; 10 bases agree with TRBD2. The ends lost 2 bases at V and 3 bases at J; junction bases unmatched: 2. The CDR3 totals 15 residues. Germline CDR1 is SGHNT and CDR2 is YENEEA. The full variable domain, with the rest looked up from reference TRBV11-3 and TRBJ2-3, is EAGVVQSPRYKIIEKKQPVAFWCNPISGHNTLYWYLQNLGQGPELLIRYENEEAVDDSQLPKDRFSAERLKGVDSTLKIQPAELGDSAVYLCASSLSGRVTDTQYFGPGTRLTVL.

The rearrangement uses TRBV7-9 and TRBJ2-2; the match to TRBD1 covers 9 bases. The V gene's germline CDR1 is SEHNR and CDR2 FQNEAQ (reference sequence). The CDR3 covers 15 residues. After removal of 4 bases from V and 1 base from J, the junction contained 1 base not matched to a gene. The CDR3 protein is CASSSTGGNTGELFF. As DNA, the CDR3 is TGTGCCAGCAGCTCGACAGGGGGGAACACCGGGGAGCTGTTTTTT. The full variable domain, rest sourced from reference TRBV7-9 and TRBJ2-2, is DTGVSQNPRHKITKRGQNVTFRCDPISEHNRLYWYRQTLGQGPEFLTYFQNEAQLEKSRLLSDRFSAERPKGSFSTLEIQRTEQGDSAMYLCASSSTGGNTGELFFGEGSRLTVL.

This chain connects TRBV19 to TRBJ2-1; perhaps TRBD2 as D (6 bases). The CDR3 has 14 residues. The V and J ends lost 1 base and 6 bases respectively, with 10 bases between them. CDR1 and CDR2 (germline): LNHDA, SQIVND (reference sequence). CDR3 loop: CASSIAGASNEQFF. Written as DNA, the CDR3 is TGTGCCAGTAGTATAGCGGGAGCCTCCAATGAGCAGTTCTTC.

This clone was found a few times. The chain links TRBV28 to TRBJ1-1; D gene unclear. V was clipped by 2 bases and J by 2 bases, with 6 bases between them. Germline V CDR1 and CDR2: MDHEN, SYDVKM. This CDR3 comprises 13 residues. CDR3 residues: CASSLGPNTEAFF. The DNA of the CDR3 is TGTGCCAGCAGTTTAGGGCCTAACACTGAAGCTTTCTTT.

The chain links TRBV7-2 to TRBJ1-2; 7 bases are shared with TRBD1. V lost 5 bases and J lost 8; bases outside the gene matches: 8. CDR1 is SGHTA, CDR2 FQGNSA, per germline. This CDR3 is 13 amino acids long. The DNA for the CDR3 is TGTGCCAGCAGCCCTCGGACAGGTCAGGGCTACACCTTC. Protein sequence: CASSPRTGQGYTF. The whole variable domain, remainder taken from reference TRBV7-2 and TRBJ1-2, is GAGVSQSPSNKVTEKGKDVELRCDPISGHTALYWYRQSLGQGLEFLIYFQGNSAPDKSGLPSDRFSAERTGGSVSTLTIQRTQQEDSAVYLCASSPRTGQGYTFGSGTRLTVV.

This chain joins TRBV5-1 and TRBJ2-1; 11 nucleotides align to TRBD2. The CDR3 runs 15 residues. Germline values: CDR1 SGHRS, CDR2 YFSETQ. The ends lost 4 bases at V and 9 bases at J; junction bases unmatched: 9. The CDR3 DNA follows: TGCGCCAGCAGCGGACTAGCGGGTGCTGGGCGTGAGCAGTTCTTC. It is translated as CASSGLAGAGREQFF.

The chain links TRBV28 to TRBJ1-5; D uncertain. The CDR3 sequence is 12 residues long. V was cut by 5 bases and J by 7 bases, with 9 bases left in between. CDR1 MDHEN and CDR2 SYDVKM come from the germline V gene. As DNA, the CDR3 is TGTGCCAGCAGTCTCGGGAACCAGCCCCAGCATTTT. Translating gives CASSLGNQPQHF.

The count of this clone is one. The V gene is TRBV7-2, the J gene TRBJ1-5; D is perhaps TRBD1 (6 bases). Germline values: CDR1 SGHTA, CDR2 FQGNSA. The ends were cut back, 1 base at V and 7 bases at J, with 11 bases in the middle. The CDR3 consists of 14 residues. CDR3 region: CASSLVYRAQPQHF. The CDR3 DNA reads as TGTGCCAGCAGCTTAGTGTACAGGGCCCAGCCCCAGCATTTT.

The chain is built from TRBV19 and TRBJ2-3; TRBD1 agrees at 10 bases. This CDR3 region has 13 residues. V lost 6 bases, J lost 5 bases, and 2 bases stayed unmatched. Germline-derived CDR1 and CDR2 are LNHDA and SQIVND (reference sequence). The CDR3 spells CASRRTGGDTQYF. The CDR3 DNA reads as TGTGCCAGTAGGAGGACAGGGGGAGATACGCAGTATTTT.

The chain combines TRBV7-2 with TRBJ1-2; TRBD1 is a possible D gene (5 bases). The CDR3 sequence is 17 residues long. Trimming removed 5 bases from V and 4 bases from J, with 23 bases in between. CDR1 SGHTA and CDR2 FQGNSA come from the germline V gene. CDR3 sequence (DNA): TGTGCCAGCAGCCTGGGTAAAAGGACACTATTTTTCTATGGCTACACCTTC. As protein: CASSLGKRTLFFYGYTF.